This is a list of T cell receptor beta chains from one sample in a study of blood T cell repertoires in COVID-19. This table comes from immunoSEQ multiplex PCR, and its TCRdb copy is limited to in-frame clones, with some not included. The sample lists about 170,000 clones, approximately 82% occurring once. Material: peripheral blood. The receptors shown here come from a woman in her forties with COVID-19, enrolled during active disease. Both conserved end residues are part of each CDR3. Fields, in order: CDR3 DNA, CDR3 protein, clone size, J gene, V gene, D gene. A D gene is named only where the DNA matches it firmly. The size of a clone is reported for some rows only, either as once, few or many, or as a class for expanded clones.

DNA: TGTGCCAGTAAATATGACTTCTCTGGGGCCAACGTCCTGACTTTC; CDR3: CASKYDFSGANVLTF; size: -; J: TRBJ2-6; V: TRBV19; D: -
DNA: TGTGCCAGCAGTTTCGGCGCGGCGCAGCCTAATGAGCAGTTCTTC; CDR3: CASSFGAAQPNEQFF; size: -; J: TRBJ2-1; V: TRBV28; D: -
DNA: TGTGCCTGGAGCCGGGGGGGGCTGAAGCAGCCCCAGCATTTT; CDR3: CAWSRGGLKQPQHF; size: -; J: TRBJ1-5; V: TRBV30; D: -
DNA: TGTGCCACCAGTGACCTTGGACAGGGGGACCAAGAGACCCAGTACTTC; CDR3: CATSDLGQGDQETQYF; size: -; J: TRBJ2-5; V: TRBV24-1; D: TRBD1
DNA: TGTGCCAGCAGTGACTCGACTAGCGGGAGCACAGATACGCAGTATTTT; CDR3: CASSDSTSGSTDTQYF; size: -; J: TRBJ2-3; V: TRBV6-4; D: TRBD2
DNA: TGCGCCAGCAGCTCGTTCGGGAGGCCAGGAGAGACCCAGTACTTC; CDR3: CASSSFGRPGETQYF; size: -; J: TRBJ2-5; V: TRBV5-1; D: TRBD2
DNA: TGCGCCAGCAGCCAAAGGTCGGGGTTTAATCAGCCCCAGCATTTT; CDR3: CASSQRSGFNQPQHF; size: -; J: TRBJ1-5; V: TRBV4-1; D: -
DNA: TGTGCCAGCACGAGACTGAGCTACAATGAGCAGTTCTTC; CDR3: CASTRLSYNEQFF; size: -; J: TRBJ2-1; V: TRBV6-5; D: -
DNA: TGTGCCAGCACCCTGACAGGGGCGGCAGATACGCAGTATTTT; CDR3: CASTLTGAADTQYF; size: -; J: TRBJ2-3; V: TRBV6-5; D: TRBD1
DNA: TGTGCCAGCAGTGAAGGGGTTTGGGCCTATGGCTACACCTTC; CDR3: CASSEGVWAYGYTF; size: -; J: TRBJ1-2; V: TRBV2; D: -
DNA: TGTGCCAGCAGTCCTCGAGGGCTAGCGGGCACCGGGGAGCTGTTTTTT; CDR3: CASSPRGLAGTGELFF; size: -; J: TRBJ2-2; V: TRBV27; D: TRBD2
DNA: TGTGCCAGCAGCGCACGAGGCAGTGTCACCGGGGAGCTGTTTTTT; CDR3: CASSARGSVTGELFF; size: -; J: TRBJ2-2; V: TRBV9; D: -
DNA: TGTGCCAGCAGCTTAGGGGTTATGGAGGGGGCGTCTGGAAACACCATATATTTT; CDR3: CASSLGVMEGASGNTIYF; size: -; J: TRBJ1-3; V: TRBV7-6; D: TRBD1
DNA: TGCGCCAGCAGCTTGGATCCTAGCGGGAGGGCCCTCGAGCAGTACTTC; CDR3: CASSLDPSGRALEQYF; size: -; J: TRBJ2-7; V: TRBV5-1; D: TRBD2
DNA: TGTGCCAGCAGGGTCGGACAGTCCTATAATTCACCCCTCCACTTT; CDR3: CASRVGQSYNSPLHF; size: -; J: TRBJ1-6; V: TRBV27; D: -
DNA: TGTGCCAGCAGTCCTCGACAGGGCACAGATACGCAGTATTTT; CDR3: CASSPRQGTDTQYF; size: few; J: TRBJ2-3; V: TRBV27; D: -
DNA: TGTGCCAGCACCAATAGCAATCAGCCCCAGCATTTT; CDR3: CASTNSNQPQHF; size: -; J: TRBJ1-5; V: TRBV12-3/TRBV12-4; D: -
DNA: TGTGCCTGGAGTGAGGGGAACTATCAGCCCCAGCATTTT; CDR3: CAWSEGNYQPQHF; size: -; J: TRBJ1-5; V: TRBV30; D: -
DNA: TGTGCCAGCAGCCAAGACCCAAATAGCAATCAGCCCCAGCATTTT; CDR3: CASSQDPNSNQPQHF; size: -; J: TRBJ1-5; V: TRBV3-1/TRBV3-2; D: -
DNA: TGTGCCACCAGCAGAGGGGGAGCCCACGAGCAGTACTTC; CDR3: CATSRGGAHEQYF; size: -; J: TRBJ2-7; V: TRBV15; D: -
DNA: TGTGCCAGCAGAAAAGTAGGGGCAGATACGCAGTATTTT; CDR3: CASRKVGADTQYF; size: -; J: TRBJ2-3; V: TRBV12-3/TRBV12-4; D: -
DNA: TGTGCCAGCAGTGAAGAGAGGACAGGGCGCCCCGAAGCTTTCTTT; CDR3: CASSEERTGRPEAFF; size: once; J: TRBJ1-1; V: TRBV6-1; D: TRBD1
DNA: TGTGCCAGCAGCTTAAAGGGCGGGCCACAGCACAATGAGCAGTTCTTC; CDR3: CASSLKGGPQHNEQFF; size: once; J: TRBJ2-1; V: TRBV7-3; D: -
DNA: TGTGCCAGCAGTTACTCGGCTGGAGGTGGCTACACCTTC; CDR3: CASSYSAGGGYTF; size: -; J: TRBJ1-2; V: TRBV6-5; D: -
DNA: TGTGCCAGCAGACGCGGGGGCGCGGGGGAGACCCAGTACTTC; CDR3: CASRRGGAGETQYF; size: few; J: TRBJ2-5; V: TRBV28; D: -
DNA: TGTGCCATCAGCGCTACGACAGCAAATTCACCCCTCCACTTT; CDR3: CAISATTANSPLHF; size: once; J: TRBJ1-6; V: TRBV10-3; D: -
DNA: TGTGCCACCAGTGACAGGGACGGGAGCTCTGGGGCCAACGTCCTGACTTTC; CDR3: CATSDRDGSSGANVLTF; size: -; J: TRBJ2-6; V: TRBV24-1; D: -
DNA: TGTGCCAGCCTCGGGAGGGGGAATGTGGATCAGCCCCAGCATTTT; CDR3: CASLGRGNVDQPQHF; size: few; J: TRBJ1-5; V: TRBV21-1; D: -
DNA: TGTGCCAGCAGCACCTCCTCTGGGGGCCCTGTGGAGCAGTACTTC; CDR3: CASSTSSGGPVEQYF; size: medium-sized; J: TRBJ2-7; V: TRBV6-5; D: -
DNA: TGCAGCGTTGAAGATATCCCCGGGACTAGCGGGGGGGGCGGGGTCTACAATGAGCAGTTCTTC; CDR3: CSVEDIPGTSGGGGVYNEQFF; size: -; J: TRBJ2-1; V: TRBV29-1; D: TRBD2
DNA: TGTGCCAGTAGCGGACAGACTTATCAGCCCCAGCATTTT; CDR3: CASSGQTYQPQHF; size: once; J: TRBJ1-5; V: TRBV19; D: -
DNA: TGTGCCAGCAGCAGAGACACCGGGGAGCTGTTTTTT; CDR3: CASSRDTGELFF; size: few; J: TRBJ2-2; V: TRBV5-4; D: -
DNA: TGTGCCAGCAGTTCAGCGCCCCTAGCGGGACTTACCTATGAGCAGTTCTTC; CDR3: CASSSAPLAGLTYEQFF; size: -; J: TRBJ2-1; V: TRBV28; D: TRBD2
DNA: TGTGCCAGCAGAAGGCGGAGCATGAACACTGAAGCTTTCTTT; CDR3: CASRRRSMNTEAFF; size: few; J: TRBJ1-1; V: TRBV5-4; D: -
DNA: TGTGCCAGCAGCCCGGGTCCTTCGGGCTACACCTTC; CDR3: CASSPGPSGYTF; size: -; J: TRBJ1-2; V: TRBV7-9; D: -
DNA: TGTGCCAGCAGCCCAAAACAGGGGCTTGGCACAGATACGCAGTATTTT; CDR3: CASSPKQGLGTDTQYF; size: -; J: TRBJ2-3; V: TRBV11-2; D: TRBD1
DNA: TGTGCCAGCAGAGTCACTTTGAACACCGGGGAGCTGTTTTTT; CDR3: CASRVTLNTGELFF; size: few; J: TRBJ2-2; V: TRBV6-5; D: -
DNA: TGTGCCAGCAGTTTTAAGGGAGAGAACGGGGAGCTGTTTTTT; CDR3: CASSFKGENGELFF; size: -; J: TRBJ2-2; V: TRBV27; D: -
DNA: TGTGCCAGCAGCCCCTCGGACAGGAACACTGAAGCTTTCTTT; CDR3: CASSPSDRNTEAFF; size: -; J: TRBJ1-1; V: TRBV3-1/TRBV3-2; D: -
DNA: TGTGCCAGCAGCCTCCGGAGGGGGCGCACTGGGGCCAACGTCCTGACTTTC; CDR3: CASSLRRGRTGANVLTF; size: -; J: TRBJ2-6; V: TRBV3-1/TRBV3-2; D: -
DNA: TGTGCCAGCAGCTCCGGGGACAACATAGCCGGGGAGCTGTTTTTT; CDR3: CASSSGDNIAGELFF; size: -; J: TRBJ2-2; V: TRBV9; D: -
DNA: TGTGCCAGTTACCTAGACTATTACGAGCAGTACTTC; CDR3: CASYLDYYEQYF; size: -; J: TRBJ2-7; V: TRBV5-3; D: -